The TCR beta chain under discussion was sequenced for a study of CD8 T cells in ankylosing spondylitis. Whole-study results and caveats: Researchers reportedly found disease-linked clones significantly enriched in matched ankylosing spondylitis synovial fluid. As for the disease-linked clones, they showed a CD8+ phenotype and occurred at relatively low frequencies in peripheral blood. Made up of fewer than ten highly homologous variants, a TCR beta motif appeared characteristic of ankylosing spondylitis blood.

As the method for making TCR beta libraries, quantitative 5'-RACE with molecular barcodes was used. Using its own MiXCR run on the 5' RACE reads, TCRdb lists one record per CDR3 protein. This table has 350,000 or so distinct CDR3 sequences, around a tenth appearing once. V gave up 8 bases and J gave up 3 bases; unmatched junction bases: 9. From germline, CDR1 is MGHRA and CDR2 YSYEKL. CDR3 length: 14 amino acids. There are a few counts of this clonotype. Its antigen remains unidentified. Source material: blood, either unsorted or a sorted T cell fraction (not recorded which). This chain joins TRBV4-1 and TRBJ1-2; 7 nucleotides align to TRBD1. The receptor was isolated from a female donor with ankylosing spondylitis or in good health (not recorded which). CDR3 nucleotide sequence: TGCGCCAGCTCTATTGAAGGGGGCGACTATGGCTACACCTTC. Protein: CASSIEGGDYGYTF.